The clone carrying this TCR beta chain has just a few counts. Its cognate antigen is unknown. The germline gives CDR1 MDHEN, CDR2 SYDVKM. The CDR3 extends over 14 amino acids. V gave up 6 bases and J gave up 3 bases; unmatched junction bases: 7. The data are from a study of T-cell reconstitution after alpha-beta-depleted transplantation in children. The authors prepared the TCRbeta library with unique molecular identifiers. TCRdb reanalysed the PCR reads using MiXCR and keeps one entry per CDR3 protein. In the table there are some 600,000 distinct CDR3 sequences, approximately 13% of which are singletons. Study-wide results and caveats: The origin of high day-60 TCRbeta diversity in some patients lay in surviving recipient T cells and thymic progenitors. T cells produced anew were the main source of T-cell counts and diversity one year after transplant. The origin of alpha-beta T cells about two months after transplant was reportedly several hundred expanded graft clones.

This chain uses TRBV28 with TRBJ2-7, with 8 bases that match TRBD1. The input for sequencing was PBMCs, mostly from graft donor cells, taken 360 days after TCRalphabeta/CD19-depleted stem cell transplant. The sequence derives from a male patient between 5 and 17 years old who had a stem cell transplant for acute myeloid leukemia, so the T cells may come from the graft donor. The CDR3 DNA sequence: TGTGCCAGCAGACCCGTTGGACAGGGCTACGAGCAGTACTTC. Translated, it gives CASRPVGQGYEQYF.